The T cell receptor (beta chain) under discussion was sequenced for a study of human T cells and chemical hapten exposure. Overall study context: Patch tests put 0.01% DPC on the upper back, and the results were checked at 6 days.

Individual cDNA molecules each carried unique molecular identifiers attached by the library. MiXCR was run by TCRdb on the RACE reads, yielding one entry per CDR3 protein. Altogether under 300,000 distinct CDR3 sequences are present, about 8.6% being singletons, with the ten largest covering 2.3%. The CDR3 has 14 amino acids. J gave up 6 bases and V 6 bases, and 9 bases lay outside the gene matches. This sample's time point: pre-sensitization, week 0. The treatment here: therapeutic diphenylcyclopropenone sensitization with weekly scalp DPC. Participating donors were patients with alopecia, aged 18 to 70 years, considered appropriate candidates for DPC.

The gene calls are TRBV12-3 or TRBV12-4 and TRBJ2-5; 8 bases agree with TRBD1. The sequencing here drew on whole blood, taken in connection with sensitization to the hapten diphenylcyclopropenone (DPC). The clonotype originates from a middle-aged woman with alopecia areata. Some clones in this sample may be carry-over from other donors' samples. In DNA form, the CDR3 reads TGTGCCAGCAGCCAGGGGGCGATTTCAAAGACCCAGTACTTC. Protein sequence: CASSQGAISKTQYF.